What follows describes a single T cell receptor beta chain. The sample originates from a study of OX40 agonist ivuxolimab in advanced cancers. CDR1 SGHTA and CDR2 FQGNSA come from the germline V gene. This CDR3 is 14 amino acids long. V was trimmed by 4 bases and J by 8 bases, leaving 14 bases between them. Measured with immunoSEQ multiplex PCR; TCRdb has only the in-frame clones, and not every one. This table has about 20,000 clones, 83% appearing once. This TCR derives from an adult with an advanced solid tumor such as melanoma, head and neck, liver or kidney cancer. The sample here was CD4+ or CD8+ T cells sorted from blood, taken in a trial of the OX40 agonist ivuxolimab. V and J are TRBV7-2 and TRBJ1-4, with D perhaps matching TRBD1 (6 bases). The CDR3 nucleotides are TGTGCCAGCAGCTCCCCAGGGGAGGGCGAAAAACTGTTTTTT. Translation: CASSSPGEGEKLFF.